This T cell receptor beta chain appears in the sequencing data of a study of human T cells and chemical hapten exposure. Study-level findings and limits: Controls had significantly fewer large CDR3 similarity clusters than were formed by expanded TCRs. Donor immune responses may differ from healthy people's, since all donors had alopecia.

Time point indicated: patch test 2, 6 weeks after DPC sensitization. This sample's treatment: therapeutic diphenylcyclopropenone sensitization with weekly scalp DPC. The study drew its donors from alopecia patients who were 18 to 70 years old and suitable for DPC. Trimming cost V 5 bases and J 6 bases; bases outside gene matches: 7. The CDR3 is made up of 15 amino acids. Per the germline V gene, CDR1 is SEHNR and CDR2 is FQNEAQ (reference sequence). This clonotype was seen a few times. Its antigen is as yet unknown. Library preparation tagged each individual cDNA molecule with a unique molecular identifier. Each CDR3 protein gets one entry after TCRdb re-called the RACE reads with MiXCR. Among around 82,000 distinct CDR3 sequences, around 6.7% were seen once, and the ten largest hold 1% to 1.5%.

The V call is TRBV7-9, the J call TRBJ2-3; 11 nucleotides line up with TRBD2. Sequenced here: whole blood, sampled in connection with sensitization to the hapten diphenylcyclopropenone (DPC). The sequence derives from a woman in her thirties with alopecia areata. Some clones in this sample may be carry-over from other donors' samples. The CDR3 reads CASSLPTSGVDTQYF. DNA for the CDR3: TGTGCCAGCAGCCTCCCGACTAGCGGGGTTGATACGCAGTATTTT.